This is a list of T cell receptor beta chains from one sample in a study of T-cell memory formation after mild COVID-19. TCRdb re-called the 5' RACE reads through MiXCR, storing one row per CDR3 protein. Found here are over 450,000 distinct CDR3 sequences, roughly 22% of them singletons; the top ten hold around 12%. Sequenced material: PBMCs or a T cell subset sorted from them (not recorded which). These receptors were taken from an adult woman who had mild COVID-19 (a few samples of this study predate the infection). Cell type and time point are not known. The CDR3 runs from the conserved cysteine through the conserved F or W. Fields, in order: D gene, J gene, V gene, clone size, CDR3 DNA, CDR3 protein. D genes are given only for firm matches. Clone sizes are given selectively: once, few, many, or a class where the clone is expanded.

-,TRBJ2-5,TRBV7-2,many,TGTGCCAGCAGCTTGGCCCCCACTAGCCGGGAGACCCAGTACTTC,CASSLAPTSRETQYF
-,TRBJ2-4,TRBV4-1,few,TGCGCCAGCAGCCAAGTATTTTTACGCTCGTCCAAAAACATTCAGTACTTC,CASSQVFLRSSKNIQYF
TRBD2,TRBJ2-1,TRBV5-1,-,TGCGCCAGCAGCTTGGCAGCGGGGGACAATGAGCAGTTCTTC,CASSLAAGDNEQFF
-,TRBJ1-2,TRBV6-5,-,TGTGCCAGCAGTACCTACAGGGCCAACTATGGCTACACCTTC,CASSTYRANYGYTF
TRBD1,TRBJ1-2,TRBV12-3/TRBV12-4,-,TGTGCCAGCACCCTCTTCGGGCAGGGGGGACGGGGCTACACCTTC,CASTLFGQGGRGYTF
-,TRBJ2-6,TRBV7-2,few,TGTGCCAGCAGCTTTATGGGGTCTGGGGCCAACGTCCTGACTTTC,CASSFMGSGANVLTF
-,TRBJ1-5,TRBV10-3,few,TGTGCCATCAGTGAAGCCCCCGGGGCCAACTTCAATCAGCCCCAGCATTTT,CAISEAPGANFNQPQHF
TRBD2,TRBJ2-7,TRBV4-1,-,TGCGCCAGCAGCCTCCCGGGGGGGACTTGGAATACCGAGCAGTACTTC,CASSLPGGTWNTEQYF
TRBD1,TRBJ2-1,TRBV5-6,few,TGTGCCAGCAGGGCCCGGGACAGGGGGACCTACAATGAGCAGTTCTTC,CASRARDRGTYNEQFF
TRBD1,TRBJ2-1,TRBV19,few,TGTGCCAGTAGTGCACGACAGGGGGCGGACAATGAGCAGTTCTTC,CASSARQGADNEQFF
TRBD1,TRBJ1-1,TRBV5-1,-,TGCGCCAGCAGCTTGGGGACAGGGTGGGACACTGAAGCTTTCTTT,CASSLGTGWDTEAFF